One sample yielded the 24 T cell receptor beta chains listed below, sequenced in a study of OX40 agonist ivuxolimab in advanced cancers. Sequencing used immunoSEQ multiplex PCR; TCRdb keeps in-frame clones, though not all of them. The repertoire holds approximately 69,000 clones, with 85% to 90% as singletons. Sequencing used CD4+ or CD8+ T cells sorted from blood, obtained in a trial of the OX40 agonist ivuxolimab. Receptor source: an adult with an advanced solid tumor such as melanoma, head and neck, liver or kidney cancer.

The V call is TRBV6-5, the J call TRBJ2-7; D may be TRBD2 (6 bases). The CDR3 is made up of 15 amino acids. Trimming took 5 bases from V and 3 from J, leaving 17 bases between them. Germline CDR1 and CDR2: MNHEY and SVGAGI. In DNA, the CDR3 is TGTGCCAGCAGTCGAGGTCGGGACTTCCTCTACGAGCAGTACTTC. It yields the protein CASSRGRDFLYEQYF.

V usage is TRBV5-4 and J usage is TRBJ2-7; TRBD1 matches at 7 bases. Per germline, CDR1 SGHNT and CDR2 YYREEE (reference sequence). The ends lost 4 bases at V and 5 bases at J; junction bases unmatched: 9. The CDR3 totals 14 residues. CDR3 amino acids: CASSPNSDRDEQYF. CDR3 DNA sequence: TGTGCCAGCAGCCCTAACTCTGACAGGGACGAGCAGTACTTC.

This sequence joins TRBV6-5 and TRBJ1-2, with D possibly TRBD1 on 5 matching bases. The germline V gene has CDR1 MNHEY and CDR2 SVGAGI. Trimming removed 6 bases at V and 4 bases at J, with 15 bases between. This CDR3 contains 14 residues. The CDR3 sequence is CASSPGGGIYGYTF. CDR3 nucleotide sequence: TGTGCCAGCAGCCCTGGCGGGGGGATCTATGGCTACACCTTC.

The chain employs TRBV6-1 and TRBJ1-1; tentatively, D is TRBD1 (5 bases). The CDR3 extends over 13 amino acids. Looked up from germline, CDR1 is MNHNS and CDR2 is SASEGT. The ends were cut back, 4 bases at V and 1 base at J, with 7 bases in the middle. CDR3 residues: CASSVRANTEAFF. As DNA, the CDR3 is TGTGCCAGCAGTGTCAGGGCGAACACTGAAGCTTTCTTT.

At least ten counts were recorded for this clone. The chain employs TRBV7-2 and TRBJ2-7; 8 bases agree with TRBD1. This CDR3 region has 14 residues. V lost 3 bases and J lost 1; bases outside the gene matches: 2. Germline-derived CDR1 and CDR2 are SGHTA and FQGNSA. The CDR3: CASSFRDRSYEQYF. The CDR3 DNA reads TGTGCCAGCAGCTTCCGGGACAGGTCCTACGAGCAGTACTTC. Full variable domain (remainder filled in from reference TRBV7-2 and TRBJ2-7): GAGVSQSPSNKVTEKGKDVELRCDPISGHTALYWYRQSLGQGLEFLIYFQGNSAPDKSGLPSDRFSAERTGGSVSTLTIQRTQQEDSAVYLCASSFRDRSYEQYFGPGTRLTVT.

V is TRBV14 and J is TRBJ1-2; no firm D call. Germline CDR1 SGHDN, CDR2 FVKESK. Between the trimmed V and J ends, which lost 5 bases and 8 bases, there was a span of 15 bases. The CDR3 covers 13 residues. CDR3 in amino acids: CASSSGSNVGYTF. The CDR3 bases are TGTGCCAGCAGCTCCGGGTCCAACGTGGGCTACACCTTC. The variable domain in full, completed from reference TRBV14 and TRBJ1-2, reads EAGVTQFPSHSVIEKGQTVTLRCDPISGHDNLYWYRRVMGKEIKFLLHFVKESKQDESGMPNNRFLAERTGGTYSTLKVQPAELEDSGVYFCASSSGSNVGYTFGSGTRLTVV.

This sequence joins TRBV2 and TRBJ2-1; perhaps TRBD2 as D (6 bases). This CDR3 is 14 amino acids long. CDR1 SNHLY and CDR2 FYNNEI come from the germline V gene. V was trimmed by 0 bases and J by 5 bases, leaving 8 bases between them. The CDR3 spells CASSEAGGNNEQFF. The CDR3 DNA sequence: TGTGCCAGCAGTGAAGCTGGCGGGAACAATGAGCAGTTCTTC.

The chain carries TRBV15 and TRBJ2-7, with a possible D match to TRBD1 (6 bases). This CDR3 comprises 15 residues. From germline, CDR1 is LNHNV and CDR2 YYDKDF (reference sequence). Trimming cost V 0 bases and J 1 base, with 10 bases left between them. In DNA, the CDR3 is TGTGCCACCAGCAGAGAACAGGGAGAGTCCTACGAGCAGTACTTC. It specifies CATSREQGESYEQYF. The entire variable domain, with the rest obtained from reference TRBV15 and TRBJ2-7, is as follows: DAMVIQNPRYQVTQFGKPVTLSCSQTLNHNVMYWYQQKSSQAPKLLFHYYDKDFNNEADTPDNFQSRRPNTSFCFLDIRSPGLGDTAMYLCATSREQGESYEQYFGPGTRLTVT.

This sequence joins TRBV5-4 and TRBJ1-2, with 8 bases identical to TRBD1. Germline CDR1 is SGHNT and CDR2 is YYREEE (reference sequence). The CDR3 contains 15 residues. The V segment lost 2 bases and the J segment 4 bases; nucleotides outside the gene matches: 7. Here the CDR3 DNA reads TGTGCCAGCAGCTTTACAGGGGGAGCTCCCTATGGCTACACCTTC. The encoded protein is CASSFTGGAPYGYTF. The entire variable domain, with the rest obtained from reference TRBV5-4 and TRBJ1-2, is as follows: ETGVTQSPTHLIKTRGQQVTLRCSSQSGHNTVSWYQQALGQGPQFIFQYYREEENGRGNFPPRFSGLQFPNYSSELNVNALELDDSALYLCASSFTGGAPYGYTFGSGTRLTVV.

The chain's CDR3 is CASSDLKNSPLHF. CDR3 coding DNA: TGTGCCAGCAGTGATTTGAAGAATTCACCCCTCCACTTT. The J gene is TRBJ1-6, the V gene TRBV25-1; no clear D. The CDR3 runs 13 residues. The V and J ends lost 3 bases and 7 bases respectively, with 7 bases between them. Germline V gene sequence: CDR1 MGHDK, CDR2 SYGVNS.

J is TRBJ1-6 and V is TRBV5-6; D gene unclear. V lost 1 base, J lost 4 bases, and 9 bases lay in between. Germline V gives CDR1 SGHDT, CDR2 YYEEEE. The CDR3 loop spans 15 amino acids. The CDR3 protein is CASSLYRDYNSPLHF. The DNA of the CDR3 is TGTGCCAGCAGCTTGTACCGGGATTATAATTCACCCCTCCACTTT. Full variable domain (missing parts from reference TRBV5-6 and TRBJ1-6): DAGVTQSPTHLIKTRGQQVTLRCSPKSGHDTVSWYQQALGQGPQFIFQYYEEEERQRGNFPDRFSGHQFPNYSSELNVNALLLGDSALYLCASSLYRDYNSPLHFGNGTRLTVT.

The gene calls are TRBV7-3 and TRBJ2-5, with 7 positions matching TRBD2. CDR1 is SGHTA, CDR2 FQGTGA, per germline. With V trimmed by 4 bases and J by 7 bases, 9 bases remained unmatched. The CDR3 runs to 14 residues. The CDR3 protein is CASSSDSGSRTQYF. The CDR3 bases are TGTGCCAGCAGCTCCGATAGCGGGTCTCGGACCCAGTACTTC.

The chain links TRBV5-1 to TRBJ2-7; 8 positions match TRBD1. The germline gives CDR1 SGHRS, CDR2 YFSETQ. The CDR3 extends over 19 amino acids. J was trimmed by 9 bases and V by 3 bases; bases with no gene match: 26. CDR3 sequence: CASSSSGTGFIRDYEGQYF. For the CDR3, the DNA is TGCGCCAGCAGCTCTTCCGGGACAGGCTTCATTAGAGACTACGAGGGGCAGTACTTC.

This sequence joins TRBV7-9 and TRBJ2-1; perhaps TRBD2 as D (5 bases). Deletions cut 5 bases from V and 7 bases from J, with 18 bases between. The CDR3 contains 15 residues. Germline V gene data show CDR1 as SEHNR and CDR2 as FQNEAQ (reference sequence). Here the CDR3 reads CASSPRGSTVNEQFF. In DNA form, the CDR3 reads TGTGCCAGCAGCCCCCGCGGGTCAACGGTGAATGAGCAGTTCTTC.

This chain uses TRBV19 with TRBJ2-3; D gene unclear. The CDR3 runs to 15 residues. Trimming pared 0 bases from V and 2 bases from J, leaving 9 bases between. Germline V gene lookup returns CDR1 LNHDA and CDR2 SQIVND (reference sequence). The DNA for the CDR3 is TGTGCCAGTAGTATAGAAAGCCGGACCACAGATACGCAGTATTTT. This encodes CASSIESRTTDTQYF.

Here the CDR3 reads CASTPGAGGLPYGYTF. CDR3 DNA sequence: TGTGCCAGTACCCCCGGGGCAGGCGGTCTTCCCTATGGCTACACCTTC. The V call is TRBV19, the J call TRBJ1-2; a possible D gene is TRBD1 (5 bases). V was cut by 7 bases and J by 4 bases, with 22 bases left in between. In germline, CDR1 is LNHDA, CDR2 SQIVND (reference sequence). The CDR3 has 16 amino acids.

This clone was observed a single time. The junction and the germline gene differ at one end; a read error may be behind it. The rearrangement uses TRBV6-6 and TRBJ2-7; D call uncertain. Germline V gene data show CDR1 as MNHNY and CDR2 as SVGAGI (reference sequence). The length of the CDR3 is 9 residues. The CDR3 region has the DNA TGTGCCAGCAGTTACCCCCACCACTTC. This gives the protein CASSYPHHF.

The rearrangement links TRBV5-1 to TRBJ1-2; no firm D call. V lost 2 bases and J lost 0, with 5 bases in between. The CDR3 is 13 amino acids. Germline loops: CDR1 SGHRS, CDR2 YFSETQ. The CDR3 loop is CASSLSTNYGYTF. In DNA form, the CDR3 reads TGCGCCAGCAGCTTATCTACTAACTATGGCTACACCTTC. The full variable domain, in which reference TRBV5-1 and TRBJ1-2 provide the parts outside the CDR3, is KAGVTQTPRYLIKTRGQQVTLSCSPISGHRSVSWYQQTPGQGLQFLFEYFSETQRNKGNFPGRFSGRQFSNSRSEMNVSTLELGDSALYLCASSLSTNYGYTFGSGTRLTVV.

V usage is TRBV5-4 and J usage is TRBJ1-2, with 7 bases matching TRBD1. The CDR3 covers 14 residues. V lost 5 bases to trimming and J lost 3 bases; unmatched junction nucleotides: 7. The V gene's germline CDR1 is SGHNT and CDR2 YYREEE (reference sequence). The CDR3 reads CASRLLGTDYGYTF. The DNA for the CDR3 is TGTGCCAGCAGGCTACTCGGGACAGACTATGGCTACACCTTC.

This chain links TRBV6-1 with TRBJ2-6; D unclear. The CDR3 consists of 15 residues. Germline assignment: CDR1 MNHNS and CDR2 SASEGT. V was shortened by 4 bases and J by 0 bases, with 7 bases between the two germline ends. CDR3 region: CASSGSVSGANVLTF. The CDR3 nucleotides are TGTGCCAGCAGTGGGTCCGTCTCTGGGGCCAACGTCCTGACTTTC.

The chain links TRBV5-4 to TRBJ1-1; no reliable D call. CDR3 length: 13 residues. V was clipped by 3 bases and J by 4 bases, with 10 bases between them. Per germline, CDR1 SGHNT and CDR2 YYREEE (reference sequence). As DNA, the CDR3 is TGTGCCAGCAGCTCCTCACCTTTCACTGAAGCTTTCTTT. Translated, it gives CASSSSPFTEAFF.

V and J are TRBV2 and TRBJ2-3; 12 bases line up with TRBD2. CDR3 length: 16 residues. Per germline, CDR1 SNHLY and CDR2 FYNNEI. V lost 4 bases to trimming and J lost 4 bases; unmatched junction nucleotides: 6. This CDR3 is CASSGLAGGVADTQYF. CDR3 DNA sequence: TGTGCCAGCAGTGGTCTAGCGGGGGGGGTAGCAGATACGCAGTATTTT.

The chain employs TRBV5-1 and TRBJ2-7; 8 nucleotides agree with TRBD1. J gave up 3 bases and V 4 bases, and 6 bases lay outside the gene matches. Looked up from germline, CDR1 is SGHRS and CDR2 is YFSETQ. The CDR3 sequence is 14 residues long. The CDR3 loop is CASSDLGQGYEQYF. The CDR3 coding sequence is TGCGCCAGCAGCGACCTAGGACAGGGCTACGAGCAGTACTTC. Drawing the rest from reference TRBV5-1 and TRBJ2-7, the complete variable domain is KAGVTQTPRYLIKTRGQQVTLSCSPISGHRSVSWYQQTPGQGLQFLFEYFSETQRNKGNFPGRFSGRQFSNSRSEMNVSTLELGDSALYLCASSDLGQGYEQYFGPGTRLTVT.

This clone was counted once. CDR3 loop: CASSLERNTEAFF. CDR3 in DNA: TGTGCCAGCAGTTTGGAGCGAAACACTGAAGCTTTCTTT. The chain employs TRBV27 and TRBJ1-1; D uncertain. The ends were cut back, 3 bases at V and 2 bases at J, with 7 bases in the middle. This CDR3 is 13 amino acids long. Germline V CDR1 and CDR2: MNHEY, SMNVEV (reference sequence).